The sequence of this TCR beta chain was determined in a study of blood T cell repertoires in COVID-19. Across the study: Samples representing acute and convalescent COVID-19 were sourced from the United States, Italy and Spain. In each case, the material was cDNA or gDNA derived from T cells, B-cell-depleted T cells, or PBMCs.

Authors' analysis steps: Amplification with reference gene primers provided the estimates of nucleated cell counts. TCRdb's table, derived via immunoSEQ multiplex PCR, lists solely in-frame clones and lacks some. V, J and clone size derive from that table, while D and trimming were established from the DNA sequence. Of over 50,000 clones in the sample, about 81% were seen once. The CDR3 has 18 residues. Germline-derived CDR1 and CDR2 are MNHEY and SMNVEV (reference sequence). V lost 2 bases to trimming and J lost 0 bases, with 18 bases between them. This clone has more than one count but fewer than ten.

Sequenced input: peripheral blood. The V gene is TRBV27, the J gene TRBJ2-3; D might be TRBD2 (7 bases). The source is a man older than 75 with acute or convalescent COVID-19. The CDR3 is CASSLRGGVRRSTDTQYF. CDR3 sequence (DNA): TGTGCCAGCAGTTTAAGGGGGGGTGTAAGAAGGAGCACAGATACGCAGTATTTT.